These 8 T cell receptor beta chains were sequenced from one sample in a study of cytomegalovirus exposure and HLA in healthy donors. This PCR relied on a set of 60 Vbeta primers and 13 Jbeta primers. The protocol was immunoSEQ multiplex PCR, while the TCRdb copy is restricted to in-frame clones and leaves out a portion. Altogether around 130,000 clones are present, approximately 80% being singletons, with the ten largest covering approximately 11%. Sequenced sample: PBMCs. These TCRs come from a male donor in good health and CMV-seropositive.

This chain links TRBV7-9 with TRBJ1-4; possible D gene TRBD1, 6 bases. Germline values: CDR1 SEHNR, CDR2 FQNEAQ (reference sequence). V lost 5 bases and J 2 bases, leaving 12 bases between the germline ends. The CDR3 sequence is 15 residues long. This CDR3 is CASSDRTETNEKLFF. CDR3 DNA: TGTGCCAGCAGCGACCGGACAGAGACTAATGAAAAACTGTTTTTT.

This chain links TRBV19 with TRBJ2-7, with D possibly TRBD2 on 6 matching bases. Germline lookup yields CDR1 LNHDA and CDR2 SQIVND (reference sequence). The CDR3 is 15 residues long. Trimming cost V 3 bases and J 0 bases, with 12 bases left between them. The CDR3, as DNA: TGTGCCAGTAGTATCACGGGGGAGCCCTCCTACGAGCAGTACTTC. Translating it yields CASSITGEPSYEQYF.

The chain recombines TRBV2 with TRBJ2-3; 11 nucleotides line up with TRBD2. The length of the CDR3 is 15 residues. The germline CDR1 and CDR2 sequences are SNHLY and FYNNEI. Trimming removed 6 bases from V and 10 bases from J; junction bases left unmatched: 12. CDR3 in DNA: TGTGCCAGCAGAAAAGGTACTAGCGGGAGTTCTTCGCAGTATTTT. It is translated as CASRKGTSGSSSQYF.

The V gene is TRBV7-8, the J gene TRBJ2-7; possible D gene TRBD2, 6 bases. Germline CDR1 is SGHVS and CDR2 is FQNEAQ. Deletions cut 1 base from V and 5 bases from J, with 12 bases between. There are 14 residues in the CDR3. As DNA, the CDR3 is TGTGCCAGCAGCTTAGGACGGGAGTCAGACGAGCAGTACTTC. Protein sequence: CASSLGRESDEQYF.

This clone was counted between two and nine times. This rearrangement joins TRBV28 to TRBJ2-7, with 8 positions matching TRBD2. This CDR3 has 12 residues. Trimming cost V 7 bases and J 5 bases; bases outside gene matches: 4. Germline V CDR1 and CDR2: MDHEN, SYDVKM. CDR3 in DNA: TGTGCCAGCACCGTTAGCGGGGACGAGCAGTACTTC. Encoded protein: CASTVSGDEQYF.

This chain connects TRBV4-2 to TRBJ2-1; 7 bases map to TRBD2. CDR1 is LGHNA and CDR2 is YNFKEQ in the germline V gene. The length of the CDR3 is 16 residues. Trimming at V came to 3 bases and at J to 5 bases, leaving 10 bases not matched to a gene. Here the CDR3 DNA reads TGTGCCAGCAGCCATAAGCAGCGGGAAATGGACAATGAGCAGTTCTTC. Amino acid sequence: CASSHKQREMDNEQFF.

A word on this clone: The sample contains more than one DNA sequence encoding this CDR3. The V gene is TRBV28, the J gene TRBJ1-5; possibly TRBD1 for D (5 bases). CDR3 length: 12 amino acids. CDR1 is MDHEN, CDR2 SYDVKM, per germline. V dropped 2 bases and J dropped 7 bases, with 6 bases sitting between them. The CDR3 region has the DNA TGTGCCAGCAGTTTAGGGGGGCAGCCCCAGCATTTT. This sequence encodes CASSLGGQPQHF.

V and J are TRBV4-3 and TRBJ2-1; D possibly corresponds to TRBD2 (5 bases). Trimming stripped 4 bases from V and 16 bases from J, with 26 bases between. The CDR3 covers 15 residues. Germline V gene data show CDR1 as LGHNA and CDR2 as YSLEER. The CDR3 sequence: CASSPVSGIDAGLFF. The CDR3 DNA reads as TGCGCCAGCAGCCCTGTAAGCGGAATCGACGCGGGTCTTTTCTTC.